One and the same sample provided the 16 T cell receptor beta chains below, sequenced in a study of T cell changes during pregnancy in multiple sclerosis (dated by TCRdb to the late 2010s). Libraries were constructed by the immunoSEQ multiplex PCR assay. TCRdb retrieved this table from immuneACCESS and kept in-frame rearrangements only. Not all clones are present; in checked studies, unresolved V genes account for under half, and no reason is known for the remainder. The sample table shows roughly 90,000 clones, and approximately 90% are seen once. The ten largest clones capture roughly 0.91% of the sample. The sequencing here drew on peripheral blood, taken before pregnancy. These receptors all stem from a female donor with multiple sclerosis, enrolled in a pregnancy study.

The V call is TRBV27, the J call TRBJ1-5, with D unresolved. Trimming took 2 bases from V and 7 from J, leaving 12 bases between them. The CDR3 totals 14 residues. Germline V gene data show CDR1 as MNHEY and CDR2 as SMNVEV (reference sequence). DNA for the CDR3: TGTGCCAGCAGTTTAAGGCCCGGCGGCCAGCCCCAGCATTTT. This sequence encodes CASSLRPGGQPQHF.

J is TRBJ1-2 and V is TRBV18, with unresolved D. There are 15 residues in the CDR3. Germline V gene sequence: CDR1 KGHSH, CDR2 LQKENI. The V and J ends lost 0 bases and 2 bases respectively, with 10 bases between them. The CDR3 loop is CASSPPSETNYGYTF. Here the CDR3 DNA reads TGTGCCAGCTCACCACCCTCAGAAACCAACTATGGCTACACCTTC. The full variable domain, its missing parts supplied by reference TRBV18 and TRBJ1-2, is NAGVMQNPRHLVRRRGQEARLRCSPMKGHSHVYWYRQLPEEGLKFMVYLQKENIIDESGMPKERFSAEFPKEGPSILRIQQVVRGDSAAYFCASSPPSETNYGYTFGSGTRLTVV.

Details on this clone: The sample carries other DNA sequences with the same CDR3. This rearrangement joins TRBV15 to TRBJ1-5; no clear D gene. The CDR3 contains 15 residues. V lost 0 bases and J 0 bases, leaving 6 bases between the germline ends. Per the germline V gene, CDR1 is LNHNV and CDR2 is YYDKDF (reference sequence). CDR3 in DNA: TGTGCCACCAGCAGAGATCGGGGTAGCAATCAGCCCCAGCATTTT. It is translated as CATSRDRGSNQPQHF.

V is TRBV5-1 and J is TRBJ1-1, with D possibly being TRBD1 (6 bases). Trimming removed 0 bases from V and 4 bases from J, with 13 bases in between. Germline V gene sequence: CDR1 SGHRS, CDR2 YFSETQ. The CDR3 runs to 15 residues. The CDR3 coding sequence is TGCGCCAGCAGCTTGGAGGGGGGGGGAGGCACTGAAGCTTTCTTT. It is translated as CASSLEGGGGTEAFF.

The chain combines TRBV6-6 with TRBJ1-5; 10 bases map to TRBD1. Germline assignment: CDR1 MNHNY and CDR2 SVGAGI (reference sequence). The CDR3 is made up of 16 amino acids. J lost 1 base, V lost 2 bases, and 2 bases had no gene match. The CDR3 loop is CASSYGGQGSNQPQHF. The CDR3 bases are TGTGCCAGCAGTTACGGGGGACAGGGGAGCAATCAGCCCCAGCATTTT.

Here the CDR3 reads CATRTTRGSGNTIYF. DNA for the CDR3: TGTGCCACCAGAACCACTCGCGGCTCTGGAAACACCATATATTTT. The chain couples TRBV10-3 to TRBJ1-3; D gene unclear. This CDR3 is built from 15 residues. The V end was cut by 10 bases, the J end by 0 bases, with 16 bases between. The germline gives CDR1 ENHRY, CDR2 SYGVKD.

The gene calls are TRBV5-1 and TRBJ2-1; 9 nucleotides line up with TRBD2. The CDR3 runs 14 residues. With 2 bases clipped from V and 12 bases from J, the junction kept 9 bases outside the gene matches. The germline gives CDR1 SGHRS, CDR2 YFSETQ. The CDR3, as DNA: TGCGCCAGCAGCTTCGAGCGGGGGGCCTCGGGGCAGTTCTTC. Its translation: CASSFERGASGQFF.

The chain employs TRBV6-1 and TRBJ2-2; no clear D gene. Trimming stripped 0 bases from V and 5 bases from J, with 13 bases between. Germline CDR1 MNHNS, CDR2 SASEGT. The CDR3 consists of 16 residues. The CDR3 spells CASSEASGMRTGELFF. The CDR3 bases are TGTGCCAGCAGTGAAGCATCGGGTATGAGAACCGGGGAGCTGTTTTTT.

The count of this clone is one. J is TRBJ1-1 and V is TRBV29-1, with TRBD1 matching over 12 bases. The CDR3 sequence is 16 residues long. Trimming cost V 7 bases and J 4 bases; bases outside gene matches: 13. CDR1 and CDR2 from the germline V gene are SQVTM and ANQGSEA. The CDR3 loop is CSAKRGTGGAGTEAFF. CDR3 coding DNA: TGCAGCGCAAAGAGGGGGACAGGGGGCGCGGGCACTGAAGCTTTCTTT.

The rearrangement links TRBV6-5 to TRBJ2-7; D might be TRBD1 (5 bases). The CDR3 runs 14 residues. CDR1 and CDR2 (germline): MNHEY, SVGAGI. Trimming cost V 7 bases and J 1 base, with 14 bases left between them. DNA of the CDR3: TGTGCCAGCAAGGGGTCTAACCCATCCTACGAGCAGTACTTC. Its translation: CASKGSNPSYEQYF.

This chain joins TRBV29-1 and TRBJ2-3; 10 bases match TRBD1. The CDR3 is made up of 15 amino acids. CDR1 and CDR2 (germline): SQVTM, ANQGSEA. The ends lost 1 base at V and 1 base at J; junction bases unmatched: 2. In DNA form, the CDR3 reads TGCAGCGTTGAAGGGGACAGGGGACGCACAGATACGCAGTATTTT. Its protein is CSVEGDRGRTDTQYF.

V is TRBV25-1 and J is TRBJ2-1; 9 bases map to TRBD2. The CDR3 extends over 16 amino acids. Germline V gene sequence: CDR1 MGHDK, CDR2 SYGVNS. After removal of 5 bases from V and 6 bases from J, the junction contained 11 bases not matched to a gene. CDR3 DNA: TGTGCCAGCAGTCCAGATCATAGCGGGAGCGGCAATGAGCAGTTCTTC. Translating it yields CASSPDHSGSGNEQFF.

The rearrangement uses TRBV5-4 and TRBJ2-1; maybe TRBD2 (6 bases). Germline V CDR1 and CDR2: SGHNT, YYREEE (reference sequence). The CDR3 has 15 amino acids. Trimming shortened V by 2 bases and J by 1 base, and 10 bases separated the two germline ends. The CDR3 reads CASSFDSGSYNEQFF. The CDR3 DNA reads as TGTGCCAGCAGCTTTGACAGCGGGTCCTACAATGAGCAGTTCTTC. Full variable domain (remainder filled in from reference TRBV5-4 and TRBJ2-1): ETGVTQSPTHLIKTRGQQVTLRCSSQSGHNTVSWYQQALGQGPQFIFQYYREEENGRGNFPPRFSGLQFPNYSSELNVNALELDDSALYLCASSFDSGSYNEQFFGPGTRLTVL.

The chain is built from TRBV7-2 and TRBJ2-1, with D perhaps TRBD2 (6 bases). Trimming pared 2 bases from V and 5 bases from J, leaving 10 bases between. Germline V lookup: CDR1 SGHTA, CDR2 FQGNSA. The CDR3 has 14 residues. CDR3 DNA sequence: TGTGCCAGCAGCTTATTCCGGGAGCACAATGAGCAGTTCTTC. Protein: CASSLFREHNEQFF. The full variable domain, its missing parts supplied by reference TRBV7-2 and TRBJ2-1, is GAGVSQSPSNKVTEKGKDVELRCDPISGHTALYWYRQSLGQGLEFLIYFQGNSAPDKSGLPSDRFSAERTGGSVSTLTIQRTQQEDSAVYLCASSLFREHNEQFFGPGTRLTVL.

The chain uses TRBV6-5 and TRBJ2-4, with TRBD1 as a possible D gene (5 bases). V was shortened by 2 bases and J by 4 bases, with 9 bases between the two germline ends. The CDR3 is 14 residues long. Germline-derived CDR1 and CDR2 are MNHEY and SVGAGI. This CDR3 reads CASSYSQGKNIQYF. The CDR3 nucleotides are TGTGCCAGCAGTTACAGTCAGGGAAAAAACATTCAGTACTTC.

The CDR3 DNA reads as TGTGCCAGTAGTCCTATGGCAGGGGAACTCAATGAGCAGTTCTTC. It codes for CASSPMAGELNEQFF. The chain employs TRBV19 and TRBJ2-1; D is perhaps TRBD1 (6 bases). Trimming took 5 bases from V and 6 from J, leaving 17 bases between them. The CDR3 consists of 15 residues. The germline CDR1 and CDR2 sequences are LNHDA and SQIVND (reference sequence). Based on the CDR3 plus reference TRBV19 and TRBJ2-1, the full variable domain is DGGITQSPKYLFRKEGQNVTLSCEQNLNHDAMYWYRQDPGQGLRLIYYSQIVNDFQKGDIAEGYSVSREKKESFPLTVTSAQKNPTAFYLCASSPMAGELNEQFFGPGTRLTVL.